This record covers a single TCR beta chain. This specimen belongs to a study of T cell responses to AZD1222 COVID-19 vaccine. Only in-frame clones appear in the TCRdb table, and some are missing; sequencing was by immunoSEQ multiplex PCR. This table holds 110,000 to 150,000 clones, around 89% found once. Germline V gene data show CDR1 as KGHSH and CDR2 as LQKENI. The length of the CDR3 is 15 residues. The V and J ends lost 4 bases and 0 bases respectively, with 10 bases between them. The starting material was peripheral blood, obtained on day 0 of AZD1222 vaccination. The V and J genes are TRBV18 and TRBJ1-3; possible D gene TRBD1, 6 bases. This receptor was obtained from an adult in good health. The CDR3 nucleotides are TGTGCCAGCTCACTCTGGACAGTCTCTGGAAACACCATATATTTT. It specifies CASSLWTVSGNTIYF.